The 26 T cell receptor beta chains in this list originate from one sample, sequenced in a study of T cells in Graves' hyperthyroidism and ophthalmopathy. Template material for amplifying TCR beta CDR3 regions consisted of RNA transcripts. An initial round of RT-PCR targeting the TCR CDR3 relied on the HTBI primer set. Each CDR3 protein gets one entry after TCRdb re-called the multiplex PCR reads with MiXCR. Of approximately 640,000 distinct CDR3 sequences listed, less than 45% are singletons. The sequenced material came from peripheral blood or thyroid tissue (not recorded which). The source is an adult man with Graves' disease, either hyperthyroidism or ophthalmopathy (not recorded which).

The chain employs TRBV15 and TRBJ1-3; D not resolved. The CDR3 contains 21 residues. V lost 0 bases and J lost 1, with 25 bases in between. CDR1 is LNHNV, CDR2 YYDKDF, per germline (reference sequence). The CDR3 region is CATSREGLARRSELSGNTIYF. CDR3 coding DNA: TGTGCCACCAGCAGAGAAGGGCTGGCCAGAAGAAGCGAACTATCTGGAAACACCATATATTTT. Combining the CDR3 with reference TRBV15 and TRBJ1-3 gives the whole variable domain DAMVIQNPRYQVTQFGKPVTLSCSQTLNHNVMYWYQQKSSQAPKLLFHYYDKDFNNEADTPDNFQSRRPNTSFCFLDIRSPGLGDTAMYLCATSREGLARRSELSGNTIYFGEGSWLTVV.

Only a few counts were recorded for this clonotype. This chain links TRBV7-9 with TRBJ1-4; TRBD1 matches 7 bases. Germline V gives CDR1 SEHNR, CDR2 FQNEAQ (reference sequence). CDR3 length: 13 amino acids. The junction had 5 bases not matched to a gene; V was cut back by 5 bases and J by 8 bases. In DNA form, the CDR3 reads TGTGCCAGCAGCAGGGGGCTAGAAGAAAAACTGTTTTTT. It encodes CASSRGLEEKLFF.

This clonotype occurred many times. This chain links TRBV15 with TRBJ1-2; TRBD1 matches 8 bases. This CDR3 has 16 residues. Germline-derived CDR1 and CDR2 are LNHNV and YYDKDF (reference sequence). The ends lost 0 bases at V and 3 bases at J; junction bases unmatched: 6. CDR3 sequence (DNA): TGTGCCACCAGCAGAGAAAGGGACAGGAGCTACTATGGCTACACCTTC. Translation: CATSRERDRSYYGYTF.

This chain uses TRBV7-8 with TRBJ1-4, with no clear D. CDR3 size: 18 residues. CDR1 SGHVS and CDR2 FQNEAQ come from the germline V gene. V was shortened by 2 bases and J by 0 bases, with 16 bases between the two germline ends. The CDR3 region is CASSLRPRRAATNEKLFF. As DNA, the CDR3 is TGTGCCAGCAGCTTACGGCCCCGGCGGGCAGCAACTAATGAAAAACTGTTTTTT. The full variable domain, its missing parts supplied by reference TRBV7-8 and TRBJ1-4, is GAGVSQSPRYKVAKRGQDVALRCDPISGHVSLFWYQQALGQGPEFLTYFQNEAQLDKSGLPSDRFFAERPEGSVSTLKIQRTQQEDSAVYLCASSLRPRRAATNEKLFFGSGTQLSVL.

This clonotype has a handful of counts. The gene calls are TRBV20-1 and TRBJ2-7; D gene unclear. CDR1 is DFQATT, CDR2 SNEGSKA, per germline (reference sequence). V gave up 0 bases and J gave up 2 bases, with 17 bases separating them. CDR3 length: 16 amino acids. CDR3 loop: CSARERRTPRTYEQYF. Written as DNA, the CDR3 is TGCAGTGCTAGAGAGAGACGGACCCCTCGGACCTACGAGCAGTACTTC.

This clonotype was seen ten or more times. The chain combines TRBV10-2 with TRBJ1-2; D unclear. This CDR3 spans 13 amino acids. CDR1 and CDR2 (germline): WSHSY, SAAADI. Between the trimmed V and J ends, which lost 8 bases and 2 bases, there was a span of 12 bases. The CDR3, as DNA: TGCGCCAGCTGGACTACCTTGAACTATGGCTACACCTTC. Residues: CASWTTLNYGYTF.

Of note for this clonotype: A much bigger clone sits one base away, suggesting this may be a read error. In this CDR3 the conserved last residue, phenylalanine or tryptophan, is missing, so a read error is likely. This chain connects TRBV6-6 to TRBJ1-1; no clear D gene. The V gene lost 5 bases and the J gene lost 0 bases, with 10 bases spanning the gap. This CDR3 spans 14 amino acids. Looked up from germline, CDR1 is MNHNY and CDR2 is SVGAGI (reference sequence). The CDR3 DNA reads as TGTGCCAGCAGTGAAGCTGTTCTGAACACTGAAGCTTTCCTT. Translation gives CASSEAVLNTEAFL.

Worth noting for this clonotype: One end of the junction is discordant with germline, which a read error may explain. The chain combines TRBV2 with TRBJ1-2; 11 positions match TRBD1. The germline CDR1 and CDR2 sequences are SNHLY and FYNNEI. The CDR3 consists of 12 residues. As DNA, the CDR3 is TGTGCCAGCCAGGGACAGGGGGACGGCTACGCCTTC. Translating it yields CASQGQGDGYAF.

The V call is TRBV12-3 or TRBV12-4, the J call TRBJ2-5, with D hard to call. The CDR3 runs to 14 residues. Trimming removed 3 bases from V and 6 bases from J, with 14 bases in between. The DNA of the CDR3 is TGTGCCAGCAGTTTCGGAGTAATGGGCCAGACCCAGTACTTC. Its protein is CASSFGVMGQTQYF.

This clonotype was seen many times. The chain carries TRBV29-1 and TRBJ2-7, with unresolved D. The CDR3 covers 12 residues. Deletions cut 4 bases from V and 2 bases from J, with 9 bases between. Germline V gene lookup returns CDR1 SQVTM and CDR2 ANQGSEA. The CDR3 DNA reads TGCAGCGTTGCCTTTAACCCCTACGAGCAGTACTTC. It yields the protein CSVAFNPYEQYF.

With respect to this clonotype: A much larger clone lies one base from this, so it may be a read error. The chain is built from TRBV12-3 or TRBV12-4 and TRBJ1-4; D is undetermined. Deletions cut 5 bases from V and 5 bases from J, with 12 bases between. The length of the CDR3 is 14 residues. CDR3: CASSTAGNNEKLFF. In nucleotides, the CDR3 is TGTGCCAGCAGTACAGCCGGGAACAATGAAAAACTGTTTTTT.

The chain carries TRBV2 and TRBJ1-4; 8 nucleotides match TRBD1. The germline V gene encodes CDR1 SNHLY and CDR2 FYNNEI. The CDR3 has 14 residues. V was clipped by 6 bases and J by 7 bases; unmatched bases: 7. CDR3 in amino acids: CASRATGVGEKLFF. The CDR3 bases are TGTGCCAGCAGAGCGACAGGGGTGGGTGAAAAACTGTTTTTT.

The chain recombines TRBV29-1 with TRBJ1-5; 8 bases fit TRBD1. Germline CDR1 is SQVTM and CDR2 is ANQGSEA. After removal of 8 bases from V and 7 bases from J, the junction contained 10 bases not matched to a gene. The CDR3 is made up of 13 amino acids. This CDR3 reads CSYGQGSGQPQHF. The CDR3 nucleotides read TGCAGCTATGGACAGGGCAGCGGACAGCCCCAGCATTTT.

The rearrangement uses TRBV7-9 and TRBJ2-7, with TRBD1 matching 7 bases. CDR1 SEHNR and CDR2 FQNEAQ come from the germline V gene (reference sequence). The length of the CDR3 is 15 residues. J gave up 3 bases and V 4 bases, and 9 bases lay outside the gene matches. The CDR3 nucleotides read TGTGCCAGCAGCTCAAGACAGGGTCTGGTCTACGAGCAGTACTTC. Encoded protein: CASSSRQGLVYEQYF.

In this sample, this clonotype turned up many times. The V and J genes are TRBV7-2 and TRBJ1-2, with a weak D call TRBD1 (5 bases). CDR1 SGHTA and CDR2 FQGNSA come from the germline V gene. V shed 3 bases and J shed 7 bases, with 15 bases lying between them. This CDR3 comprises 14 residues. This CDR3 is CASSFEAGLRGYTF. CDR3 in DNA: TGTGCCAGCAGCTTTGAGGCAGGGCTGCGTGGCTACACCTTC.

Of note for this clonotype: A much larger clone sits a single nucleotide away, making a read error possible. The rearrangement links TRBV24-1 to TRBJ1-1; 8 nucleotides align to TRBD1. Unmatched junction bases numbered 10, after V lost 7 bases and J lost 4 bases. The CDR3 totals 15 residues. Germline CDR1 is KGHDR and CDR2 is SFDVKD. The CDR3 bases are TGTGCCACCAGCGACTCAGGGGGCGGGGGCACTGAAGCTTTCTTT. It yields the protein CATSDSGGGGTEAFF.

This chain joins TRBV10-3 and TRBJ1-6; no clear D gene. CDR1 and CDR2 from the germline V gene are ENHRY and SYGVKD. V shed 11 bases and J shed 9 bases, with 17 bases lying between them. This CDR3 comprises 13 residues. CDR3 sequence: CAGRRRFSSPLHF. The CDR3 nucleotides read TGTGCCGGTAGGAGGAGATTTAGTTCACCCCTCCACTTT.

This clonotype was counted at least ten times. The J gene is TRBJ2-2, the V gene TRBV7-2; 8 nucleotides align to TRBD1. V lost 4 bases to trimming and J lost 5 bases; unmatched junction nucleotides: 9. Germline lookup yields CDR1 SGHTA and CDR2 FQGNSA. The CDR3 sequence is 16 residues long. The CDR3 sequence is CASSSSWTGRTGELFF. CDR3 DNA: TGTGCCAGCAGCTCCTCTTGGACAGGGCGGACCGGGGAGCTGTTTTTT.

In DNA form, the CDR3 reads TGTGCCAGCCAAAGACAGGGGCCAACGGTGGCCGGGGAGCTGTTTTTT. Translated: CASQRQGPTVAGELFF. This sequence joins TRBV19 and TRBJ2-2; TRBD1 matches 8 bases. There are 16 residues in the CDR3. The germline gives CDR1 LNHDA, CDR2 SQIVND (reference sequence). V was pared by 9 bases and J by 6 bases, with 15 bases of the junction left unmatched.

This chain connects TRBV29-1 to TRBJ1-2; TRBD1 is a possible D gene (6 bases). Germline values: CDR1 SQVTM, CDR2 ANQGSEA. The CDR3 runs 14 residues. Deletions cut 6 bases from V and 5 bases from J, with 19 bases between. DNA for the CDR3: TGCAGCGTAGCTTCCGGGACAAGACGGTATGGCTACACCTTC. It specifies CSVASGTRRYGYTF.

The V call is TRBV10-3, the J call TRBJ1-5; D unresolved. V shed 0 bases and J shed 2 bases, with 8 bases lying between them. This CDR3 comprises 15 residues. Germline CDR1 and CDR2: ENHRY and SYGVKD. The CDR3 nucleotides are TGTGCCATCAGTGAGTCAGTCTCTGGCAATCAGCCCCAGCATTTT. It is translated as CAISESVSGNQPQHF.

This clonotype came up a few times. This chain joins TRBV12-3 or TRBV12-4 and TRBJ1-5; tentatively, D is TRBD1 (6 bases). CDR3 size: 16 residues. Trimming shortened V by 5 bases and J by 2 bases, and 16 bases separated the two germline ends. The CDR3 DNA reads TGTGCCAGCAGTGATTTTGGCAGGGGAGGCAATCAGCCCCAGCATTTT. Protein product: CASSDFGRGGNQPQHF.

The sample holds a few counts of this clonotype. V gene TRBV2 combines with J gene TRBJ1-2; D is perhaps TRBD1 (5 bases). Trimming removed 5 bases from V and 4 bases from J, with 26 bases in between. Germline V gene sequence: CDR1 SNHLY, CDR2 FYNNEI. The CDR3 is made up of 18 amino acids. The CDR3: CASSYFEDPIQGFYGYTF. DNA for the CDR3: TGTGCCAGCAGTTATTTCGAGGACCCCATTCAGGGTTTCTATGGCTACACCTTC.

This clonotype was counted between two and nine times. CDR3 DNA: TGTGCCAGCAGCCCAAGAACCCGGGACTACGCGAACACCGGGGAGCTGTTTTTT. It yields the protein CASSPRTRDYANTGELFF. The chain carries TRBV7-3 and TRBJ2-2, with TRBD2 matching 7 bases. The trim removed 5 bases at V and 0 bases at J, leaving 12 bases unmatched. This CDR3 has 18 residues. Germline V lookup: CDR1 SGHTA, CDR2 FQGTGA.

The chain uses TRBV10-3 and TRBJ1-6, with 7 nucleotides matching TRBD1. Germline trimming cut 5 bases from V and 9 bases from J; bases unmatched to any gene: 10. The CDR3 is made up of 15 amino acids. From germline, CDR1 is ENHRY and CDR2 SYGVKD. The CDR3 coding sequence is TGTGCCATCAGTCCTCAAACAGGGGTCTCTTCACCCCTCCACTTT. Translated, it gives CAISPQTGVSSPLHF.

This clonotype was found many times. V usage is TRBV7-9 and J usage is TRBJ2-7; 9 bases are shared with TRBD1. Unmatched junction bases numbered 7, after V lost 5 bases and J lost 5 bases. CDR3 length: 14 residues. The germline V gene encodes CDR1 SEHNR and CDR2 FQNEAQ (reference sequence). In DNA, the CDR3 is TGTGCCAGCAGCCTGGGACAGGGTAAGGACGAGCAGTACTTC. Its protein product is CASSLGQGKDEQYF.